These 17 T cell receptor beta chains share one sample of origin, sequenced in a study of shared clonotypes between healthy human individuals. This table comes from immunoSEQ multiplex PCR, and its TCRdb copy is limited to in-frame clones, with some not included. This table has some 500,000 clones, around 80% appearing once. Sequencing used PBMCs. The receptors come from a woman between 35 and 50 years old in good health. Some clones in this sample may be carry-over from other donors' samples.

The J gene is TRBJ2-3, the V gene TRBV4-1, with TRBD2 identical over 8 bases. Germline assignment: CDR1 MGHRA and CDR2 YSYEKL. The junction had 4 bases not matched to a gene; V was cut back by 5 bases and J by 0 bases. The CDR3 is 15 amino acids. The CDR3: CASSKTSGSTDTQYF. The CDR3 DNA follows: TGCGCCAGCAGCAAAACTAGCGGTAGCACAGATACGCAGTATTTT.

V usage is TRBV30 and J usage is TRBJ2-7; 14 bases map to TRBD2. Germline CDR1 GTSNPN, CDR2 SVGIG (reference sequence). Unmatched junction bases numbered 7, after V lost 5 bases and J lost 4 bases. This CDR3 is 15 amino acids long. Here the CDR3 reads CAWAGGLAGVYEQYF. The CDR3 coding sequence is TGTGCCTGGGCGGGGGGACTAGCGGGAGTTTACGAGCAGTACTTC. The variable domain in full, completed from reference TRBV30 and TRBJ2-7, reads SQTIHQWPATLVQPVGSPLSLECTVEGTSNPNLYWYRQAAGRGLQLLFYSVGIGQISSEVPQNLSASRPQDRQFILSSKKLLLSDSGFYLCAWAGGLAGVYEQYFGPGTRLTVT.

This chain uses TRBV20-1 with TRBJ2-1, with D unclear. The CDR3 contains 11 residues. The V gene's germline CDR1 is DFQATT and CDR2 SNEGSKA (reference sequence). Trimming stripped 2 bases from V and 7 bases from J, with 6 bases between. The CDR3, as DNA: TGCAGTGCTAGAAAGTTAAATGAGCAGTTCTTC. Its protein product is CSARKLNEQFF.

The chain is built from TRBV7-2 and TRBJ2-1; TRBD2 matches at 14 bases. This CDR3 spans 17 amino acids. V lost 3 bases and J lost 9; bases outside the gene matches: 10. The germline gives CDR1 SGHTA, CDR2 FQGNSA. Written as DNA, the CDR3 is TGTGCCAGCAGCTTGGGCCTCGGGACTAGCGGGAGCACTGAGCAGTTCTTC. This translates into CASSLGLGTSGSTEQFF.

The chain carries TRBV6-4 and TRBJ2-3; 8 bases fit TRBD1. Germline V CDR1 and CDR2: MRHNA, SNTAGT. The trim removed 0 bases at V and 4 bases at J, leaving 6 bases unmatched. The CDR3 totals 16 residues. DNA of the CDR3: TGTGCCAGCAGTGACTCATCGGGGACAGGAGCAGATACGCAGTATTTT. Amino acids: CASSDSSGTGADTQYF.

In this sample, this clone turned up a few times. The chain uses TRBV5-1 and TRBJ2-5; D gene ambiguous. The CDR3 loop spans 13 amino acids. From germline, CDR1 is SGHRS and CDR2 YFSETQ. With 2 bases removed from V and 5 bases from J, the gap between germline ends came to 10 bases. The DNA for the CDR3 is TGCGCCAGCAGCTTCGAAGGTGGTGAGACCCAGTACTTC. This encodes CASSFEGGETQYF.

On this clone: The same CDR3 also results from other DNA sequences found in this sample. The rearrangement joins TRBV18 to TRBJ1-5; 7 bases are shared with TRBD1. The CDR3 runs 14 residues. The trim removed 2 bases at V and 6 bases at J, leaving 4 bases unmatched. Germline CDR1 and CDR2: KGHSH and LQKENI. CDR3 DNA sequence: TGTGCCAGCTCACCAGACAGGGCGGGTCAGCCCCAGCATTTT. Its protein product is CASSPDRAGQPQHF.

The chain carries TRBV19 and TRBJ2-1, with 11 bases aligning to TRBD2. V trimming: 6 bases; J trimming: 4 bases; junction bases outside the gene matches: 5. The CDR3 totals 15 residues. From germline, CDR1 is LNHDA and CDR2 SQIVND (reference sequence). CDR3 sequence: CASRPLAGDYNEQFF. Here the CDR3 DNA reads TGTGCCAGTAGACCACTAGCGGGGGATTACAATGAGCAGTTCTTC. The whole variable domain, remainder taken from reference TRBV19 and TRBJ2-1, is DGGITQSPKYLFRKEGQNVTLSCEQNLNHDAMYWYRQDPGQGLRLIYYSQIVNDFQKGDIAEGYSVSREKKESFPLTVTSAQKNPTAFYLCASRPLAGDYNEQFFGPGTRLTVL.

The CDR3 region has the DNA TGTGCCAGCAGCCTGATCTCTGGAAACACCATATATTTT. This codes for CASSLISGNTIYF. The chain carries TRBV7-9 and TRBJ1-3; D is uncertain. This CDR3 has 13 residues. CDR1 is SEHNR and CDR2 is FQNEAQ in the germline V gene (reference sequence). Trimming took 5 bases from V and 0 from J, leaving 5 bases between them.

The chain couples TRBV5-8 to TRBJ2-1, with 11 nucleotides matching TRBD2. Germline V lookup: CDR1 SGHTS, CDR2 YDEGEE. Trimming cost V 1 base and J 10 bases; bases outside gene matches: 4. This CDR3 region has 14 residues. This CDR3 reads CASSLITSGSEQFF. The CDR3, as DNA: TGTGCCAGCAGCTTGATTACTAGCGGGAGCGAGCAGTTCTTC. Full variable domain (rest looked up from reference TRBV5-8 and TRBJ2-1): EAGVTQSPTHLIKTRGQQATLRCSPISGHTSVYWYQQALGLGLQFLLWYDEGEERNRGNFPPRFSGRQFPNYSSELNVNALELEDSALYLCASSLITSGSEQFFGPGTRLTVL.

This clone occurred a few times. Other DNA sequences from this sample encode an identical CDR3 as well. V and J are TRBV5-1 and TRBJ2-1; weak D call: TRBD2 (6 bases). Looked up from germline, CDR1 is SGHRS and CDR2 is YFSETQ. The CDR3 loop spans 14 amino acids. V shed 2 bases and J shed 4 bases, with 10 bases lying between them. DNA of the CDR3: TGCGCCAGCAGCTTCGGGGACTCTTACAATGAGCAGTTCTTC. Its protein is CASSFGDSYNEQFF.

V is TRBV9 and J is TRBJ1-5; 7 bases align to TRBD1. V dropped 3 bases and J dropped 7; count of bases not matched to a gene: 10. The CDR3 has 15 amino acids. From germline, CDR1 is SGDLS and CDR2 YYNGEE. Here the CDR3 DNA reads TGTGCCAGCAGCGCTACAGGGGAAAGGGGACAGCCCCAGCATTTT. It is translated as CASSATGERGQPQHF.

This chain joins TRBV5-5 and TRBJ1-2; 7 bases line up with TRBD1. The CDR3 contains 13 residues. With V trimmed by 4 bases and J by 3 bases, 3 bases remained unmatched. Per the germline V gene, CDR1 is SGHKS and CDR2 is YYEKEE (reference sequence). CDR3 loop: CASSHRGDYGYTF. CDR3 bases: TGTGCCAGCAGCCACAGGGGAGACTATGGCTACACCTTC.

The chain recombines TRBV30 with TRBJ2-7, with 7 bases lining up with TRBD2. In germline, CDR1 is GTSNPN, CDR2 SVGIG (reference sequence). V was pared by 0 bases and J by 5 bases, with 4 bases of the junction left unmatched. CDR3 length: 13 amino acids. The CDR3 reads CAWSVLGGDEQYF. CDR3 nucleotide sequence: TGTGCCTGGAGTGTACTTGGGGGGGACGAGCAGTACTTC.

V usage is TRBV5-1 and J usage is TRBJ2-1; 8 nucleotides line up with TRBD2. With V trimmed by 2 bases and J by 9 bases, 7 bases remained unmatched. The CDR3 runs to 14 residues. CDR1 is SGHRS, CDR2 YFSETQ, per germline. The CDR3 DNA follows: TGCGCCAGCAGCTTATGGACTAGCTCTGGTGAGCAGTTCTTC. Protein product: CASSLWTSSGEQFF. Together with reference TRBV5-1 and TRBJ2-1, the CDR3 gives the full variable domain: KAGVTQTPRYLIKTRGQQVTLSCSPISGHRSVSWYQQTPGQGLQFLFEYFSETQRNKGNFPGRFSGRQFSNSRSEMNVSTLELGDSALYLCASSLWTSSGEQFFGPGTRLTVL.

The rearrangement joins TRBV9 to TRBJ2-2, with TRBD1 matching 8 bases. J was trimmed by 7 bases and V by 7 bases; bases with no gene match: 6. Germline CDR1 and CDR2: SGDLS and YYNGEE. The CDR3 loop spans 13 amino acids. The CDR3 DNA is TGTGCCAGCTCACAGGGGGATAACGGGGAGCTGTTTTTT. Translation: CASSQGDNGELFF.

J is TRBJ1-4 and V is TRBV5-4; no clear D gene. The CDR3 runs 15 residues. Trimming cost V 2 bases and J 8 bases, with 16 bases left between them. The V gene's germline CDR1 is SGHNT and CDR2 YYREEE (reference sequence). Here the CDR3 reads CASSLKGQTLEKLFF. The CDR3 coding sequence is TGTGCCAGCAGCTTAAAAGGGCAGACTCTCGAAAAACTGTTTTTT.